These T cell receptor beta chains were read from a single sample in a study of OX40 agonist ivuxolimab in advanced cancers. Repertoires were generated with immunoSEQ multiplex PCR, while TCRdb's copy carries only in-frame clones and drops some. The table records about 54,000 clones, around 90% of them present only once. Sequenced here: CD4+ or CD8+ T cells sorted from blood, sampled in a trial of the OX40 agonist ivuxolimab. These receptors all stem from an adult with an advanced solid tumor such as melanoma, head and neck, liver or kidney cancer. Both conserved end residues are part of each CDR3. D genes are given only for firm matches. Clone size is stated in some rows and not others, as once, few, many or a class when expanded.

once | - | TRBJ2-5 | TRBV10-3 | TGTGCCACCGAAGGAGAAGGGACCCAGTACTTC | CATEGEGTQYF
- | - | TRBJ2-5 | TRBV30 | TGTGCCTGGAGTAGGGGGGGGACGGAGACCCAGTACTTC | CAWSRGGTETQYF
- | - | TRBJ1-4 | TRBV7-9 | TGTGCCAGCAGCGTAGGATACACAGAAGGCGAAAAACTGTTTTTT | CASSVGYTEGEKLFF
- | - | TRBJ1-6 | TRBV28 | TGTGCCAGCAGTTTTCGTGGGGGAGAGTCACCCCTCCACTTT | CASSFRGGESPLHF
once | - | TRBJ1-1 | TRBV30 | TGTGCCTGGAGTGTCCGGGGCAGGAGGAACACTGAAGCTTTCTTT | CAWSVRGRRNTEAFF
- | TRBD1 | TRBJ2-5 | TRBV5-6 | TGTGCCAGCAGGCGTACCGGGACAGGCGAACAAGAGACCCAGTACTTC | CASRRTGTGEQETQYF
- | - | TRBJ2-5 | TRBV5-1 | TGCGCTAGCAGCCAGGGCCACTTCGGGGAGACCCAGTACTTC | CASSQGHFGETQYF
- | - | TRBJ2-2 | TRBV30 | TGTGCCTGGAGTGCACAGACGACCGGGGAGCTGTTTTTT | CAWSAQTTGELFF
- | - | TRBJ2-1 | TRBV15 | TGTGCCACCAGCAGAGGACTAAACTACAATGAGCAGTTCTTC | CATSRGLNYNEQFF
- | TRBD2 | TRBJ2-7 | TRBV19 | TGTGCCAGTAGTATGATACTCAGGACTAGCGGGAGCTCGGTCGAGCAGTACTTC | CASSMILRTSGSSVEQYF
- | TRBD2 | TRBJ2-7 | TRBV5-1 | TGCGCCAGCAGCCGTGCGGGGGAACCCCCCTACGAGCAGTACTTC | CASSRAGEPPYEQYF
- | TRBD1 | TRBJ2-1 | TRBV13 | TGTGCCAGCAGCACGCCCGGACAGGGAATAAACAATGAGCAGTTCTTC | CASSTPGQGINNEQFF
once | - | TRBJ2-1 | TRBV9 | TGTGCCAGCAGCCCAGGCCGAGGGGTAAACAATGAGCAGTTCTTC | CASSPGRGVNNEQFF
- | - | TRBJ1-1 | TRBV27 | TGTGCCAGCAGTTTTGGTCGGGGTAGGGACACTGAAGCTTTCTTT | CASSFGRGRDTEAFF
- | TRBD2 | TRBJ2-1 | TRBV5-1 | TGCGCCAGCAGCTCCGCTGGCGGGAGAGCCACCTCCTACAATGAGCAGTTCTTC | CASSSAGGRATSYNEQFF
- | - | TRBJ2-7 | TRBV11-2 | TGTGCCAGCAGTGGTACGGGGTACGAGCAGTACTTC | CASSGTGYEQYF
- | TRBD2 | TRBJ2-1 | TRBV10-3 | TGTGCCATCACTCGGGGGGGTGAGCAGTTCTTC | CAITRGGEQFF
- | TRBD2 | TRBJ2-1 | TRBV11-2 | TGTGCCAGCAGCCCCAGAGATCTAGCGGGAGACTTGGAGCAGTTCTTC | CASSPRDLAGDLEQFF
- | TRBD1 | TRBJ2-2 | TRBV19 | TGTGCCAGTCGGACAGGGGGCCGTCCCGGGGAGCTGTTTTTT | CASRTGGRPGELFF
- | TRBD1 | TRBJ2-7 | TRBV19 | TGTGCCAGTAGCACCTCCGGGACAGGGGACTACGAGCAGTACTTC | CASSTSGTGDYEQYF
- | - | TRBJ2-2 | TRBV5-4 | TGTGCCAGCAGCTTGGATAGCGGTAACACCGGGGAGCTGTTTTTT | CASSLDSGNTGELFF
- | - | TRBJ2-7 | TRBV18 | TGTGCCAGCTCATCCTCAGGGGCTGGCTCCTACGAGCAGTACTTC | CASSSSGAGSYEQYF
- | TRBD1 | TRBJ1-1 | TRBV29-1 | TGCAGGGGGACAGGCCTGAACACTGAAGCTTTCTTT | CRGTGLNTEAFF
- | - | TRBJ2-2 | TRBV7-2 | TGTGCCAGCGACCACGACAGCACCGGGGAGCTGTTTTTT | CASDHDSTGELFF
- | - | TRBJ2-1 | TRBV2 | TGTGCCAGCACAATAAACAATGAGCAGTTCTTC | CASTINNEQFF
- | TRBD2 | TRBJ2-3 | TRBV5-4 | TGTGCCAGCAGCTTGGATCTAGCGGAACGCACAGATACGCAGTATTTT | CASSLDLAERTDTQYF
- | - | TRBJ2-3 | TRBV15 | TGTGCCACCGCTAGGTCCACCCCTCCAGATACGCAGTATTTT | CATARSTPPDTQYF
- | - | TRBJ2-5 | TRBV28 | TGTGCCAGCAGACCTTGGGGGGCGGGGGAGACCCAGTACTTC | CASRPWGAGETQYF
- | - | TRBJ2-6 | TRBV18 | TGTGCCAGCTCACCATCCCGGACGGCAGGGGCCAACGTCCTGACTTTC | CASSPSRTAGANVLTF
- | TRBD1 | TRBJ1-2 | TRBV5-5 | TGTGCCAGCAGCGGGCTAGGACAGGGGGCAATCTATGGCTACACCTTC | CASSGLGQGAIYGYTF
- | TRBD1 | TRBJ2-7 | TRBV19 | TGTGCCAGTAGTAGACCGGGACAGAGCTCCTACGAGCAGTACTTC | CASSRPGQSSYEQYF
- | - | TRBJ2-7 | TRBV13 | TGTGCCAGCAGCCGACAGTCCCTCCCCTCCTACGAGCAGTACTTC | CASSRQSLPSYEQYF
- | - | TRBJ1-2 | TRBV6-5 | TGTGCCAGCAGTTTCGACTACACAGGGACTGGCTACACCTTC | CASSFDYTGTGYTF
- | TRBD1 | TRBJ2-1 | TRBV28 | TGTGCCAGCAGTTTAAGAGGGGGCGGCTACAATGAGCAGTTCTTC | CASSLRGGGYNEQFF
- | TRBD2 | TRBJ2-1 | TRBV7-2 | TGTGCCAGCAGCATTGGGACTACCGCGAAGAAAGAGCAGTTCTTC | CASSIGTTAKKEQFF
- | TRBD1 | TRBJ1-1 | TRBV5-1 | TGCGCCAGCAGCTTGTTAACAGGGGGCAACACTGAAGCTTTCTTT | CASSLLTGGNTEAFF
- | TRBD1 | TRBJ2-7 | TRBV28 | TGTGCCAGTAAACGACAGGGGTTATCCTACGAGCAGTACTTC | CASKRQGLSYEQYF
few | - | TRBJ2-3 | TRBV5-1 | TGCGCCAGCAGCTTGGCCCAGAGCACAGATACGCAGTATTTT | CASSLAQSTDTQYF
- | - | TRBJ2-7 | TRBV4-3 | TGCGCCAGCAGCCAAGAGGAACAGTCCGAGCAGTACTTC | CASSQEEQSEQYF
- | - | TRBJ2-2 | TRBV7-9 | TGTGCCAGCAGCAAACCGGGGCTCACCGGGGAGCTGTTTTTT | CASSKPGLTGELFF
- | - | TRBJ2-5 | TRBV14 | TGTGCCAGCAGCCAAGTCTCCGGGGGAGAGACCCAGTACTTC | CASSQVSGGETQYF
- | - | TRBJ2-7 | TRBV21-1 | TGTGCCAGCATCCTCAGCTCCTACGAGCAGTACTTC | CASILSSYEQYF
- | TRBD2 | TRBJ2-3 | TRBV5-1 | TGCGCCAGCAGTAGCGGGTCTCTAATTACGCAGTATTTT | CASSSGSLITQYF
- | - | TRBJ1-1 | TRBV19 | TGTGCCAGTAGTATAGACAGGGTGAACACTGAAGCTTTCTTT | CASSIDRVNTEAFF
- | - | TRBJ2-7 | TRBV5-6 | TGTGCCAGCAGCTCGAGGTTGAGGCTTTCCTACGAGCAGTACTTC | CASSSRLRLSYEQYF
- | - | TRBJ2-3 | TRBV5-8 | TGTGCCAGCAGCTTGGGCAGGAGATTCACAGATACGCAGTATTTT | CASSLGRRFTDTQYF
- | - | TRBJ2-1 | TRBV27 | TGTGCCAGCAGTTCCCAGGGCCCGCGGATCAATGAGCAGTTCTTC | CASSSQGPRINEQFF